This TCR beta chain was profiled in a study of T cell responses to AZD1222 COVID-19 vaccine listed by TCRdb under 2021. Study-level background: AZD1222 recipients whose second dose came at about 4 weeks and those whose second dose came at about 12 weeks were combined into one group, since spike-specific TCR depth and breadth did not differ between the two schedules. Enrollment into the trials was organized by age into subgroups of 18-55, 56-69 and 70-plus years, and those subgroups contained about 160, 30 and 59 TCR-sequenced participants, respectively. A total of approximately 250 trial participants underwent TCR sequencing, of whom 207 had received two doses of AZD1222 and around 25 had received two doses of the MenACWY control vaccine. Overall results and qualifications from the work: Conclusions about previously exposed vaccinees are limited, since just six AZD1222 recipients were seropositive for SARS-CoV-2 at baseline. After two AZD1222 doses, spike-specific TCR breadth and depth were significantly higher than at day 0 and than in MenACWY recipients. Participants were mostly white British and included more females than males, and it was suggested by the authors that clonal diversity may have been underestimated. Nearly half of unique spike-specific TCRs reportedly recognized epitopes outside regions mutated in the B.1.351 and B.1.1.7 variants. In the small 56-69-year group, the increase in depth fell short of significance, most likely because of low power. Because no day 14 peak-response samples were available, repertoires were characterized only after the peak T cell response. Vaccine-associated CD4 TCRs spanned the whole spike protein, with dominant responses in regions 160-218 and 743-854.

The CDR3 regions of human TCRbeta chains were analyzed by immunosequencing. Regarding the original processing steps: TCRs in the repertoires were matched against a reference library of SARS-CoV-2-specific TCRs that had been generated with the MIRA antigen-specificity platform. Breadth was defined as the fraction of unique TCRs that were SARS-CoV-2-associated. Depth was defined as the fraction of total T cells that were SARS-CoV-2-associated. Using the MIRA data, each spike-specific TCR was assigned both to the spike region to which the TCR was reactive and to a CD4 or CD8 class. Log10-transformed breadth and depth values were compared by one-way ANOVA with Sidak's multiple comparisons tests. Not all clones reach the TCRdb copy of this immuneACCESS table, which keeps in-frame sequences only. Checked studies attribute under half of the gap to unresolved V genes and leave the rest unexplained. The V and J calls and clone size are taken from that table; D and trimming were inferred from the DNA. This sample holds some 130,000 clones; about four fifths were observed only once. Over 4% of the sample is taken by the ten largest.

The time point tag for this specimen amounts to: baseline before first vaccination. Samples from vaccinated people were obtained from the UK trials COV001 and COV002, which included a single-blind randomized controlled phase 2/3 trial of AZD1222 (ChAdOx1 nCoV-19) in healthy adults. For TCRbeta chain sequencing, PBMC samples from trial participants were taken at day 0 and at day 28 after the second dose. Comment on this clone: Its antigen remains unidentified. No much larger clone exists at a distance of one base, and base qualities are not known.

Measured from the cysteine to the phenylalanine, the CDR3 is 14 residues long. Only the CDR3 DNA stays, 42 bases, in frame from base 1. V lost 0 bases and J lost 7 bases; the stretch between them is 15 bases long. The germline V gene (reference sequence) supplies CDR1 GTSNPN and CDR2 SVGIG. The material was peripheral blood, obtained on day 0 of AZD1222 vaccination. The chain joins TRBV30 to TRBJ1-2; the D gene lacks a confident call. The source is an adult in good health. The bases are TGTGCCTGGAGTGTAAGGGCCGAGGTGGTTGGCTACACCTTC. This encodes CAWSVRAEVVGYTF.